This entry describes one T cell receptor (beta chain). These data are taken from a study of T-cell memory formation after mild COVID-19. Trimming took off 5 bases at V and 0 bases at J, with 17 bases between the two ends. Germline loops: CDR1 SQVTM, CDR2 ANQGSEA. CDR3 size: 15 residues. It was 5'RACE with constant-segment primers that produced the TCR alpha and TCR beta cDNA libraries, which carried sample barcodes and UMIs. TCRdb fed the 5' RACE reads into MiXCR, producing one record per CDR3 protein. The data contain approximately 480,000 distinct CDR3 sequences, roughly 18% of them singletons. The sequencing input was PBMCs or a T cell subset sorted from them (not recorded which). The TCR originated in an adult woman who had mild COVID-19 (a few samples of this study predate the infection). Cell type and time point are not known. The rearrangement joins TRBV29-1 to TRBJ2-7; D perhaps matches TRBD1 (6 bases). The CDR3 sequence is CSVYLGDRPSYEQYF. CDR3 in DNA: TGCAGCGTTTACCTGGGAGACAGGCCCTCCTACGAGCAGTACTTC.